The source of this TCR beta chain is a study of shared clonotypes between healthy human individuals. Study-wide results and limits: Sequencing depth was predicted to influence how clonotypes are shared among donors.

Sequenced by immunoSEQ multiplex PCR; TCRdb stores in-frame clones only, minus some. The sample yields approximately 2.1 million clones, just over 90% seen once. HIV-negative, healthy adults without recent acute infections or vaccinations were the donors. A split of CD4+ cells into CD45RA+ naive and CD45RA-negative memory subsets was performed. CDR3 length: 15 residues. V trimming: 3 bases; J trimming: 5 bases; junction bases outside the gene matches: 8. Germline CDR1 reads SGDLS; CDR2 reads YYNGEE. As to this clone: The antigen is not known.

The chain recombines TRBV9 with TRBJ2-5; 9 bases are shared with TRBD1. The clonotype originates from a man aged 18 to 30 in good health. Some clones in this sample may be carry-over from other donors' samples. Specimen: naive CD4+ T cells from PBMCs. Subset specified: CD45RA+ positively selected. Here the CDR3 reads CASSAPPGTGETQYF. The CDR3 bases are TGTGCCAGCAGCGCCCCTCCCGGGACAGGGGAGACCCAGTACTTC.